These 9 T cell receptor beta chains originate from one sample sequenced in a study of Graves' ophthalmopathy and Graves' hyperthyroidism. The authors amplified TCR beta CDR3 regions from RNA transcripts. The first-round RT-PCR employed HTBI primers together with the Qiagen OneStep RT-PCR kit. A multiplex PCR was then performed as the second round. TCRdb itself ran the multiplex PCR reads through MiXCR, one entry per CDR3 protein. The sample records some 750,000 distinct CDR3 sequences, around 40% being singletons. The sample taken for sequencing was peripheral blood. The receptor set was obtained from an adult man with Graves' ophthalmopathy.

Here the CDR3 reads CASALGGDGNQPQHF. The CDR3, as DNA: TGTGCCAGCGCCTTAGGTGGTGATGGCAATCAGCCCCAGCATTTT. The V and J genes are TRBV9 and TRBJ1-5, with D unclear. The CDR3 is 15 amino acids. In germline, CDR1 is SGDLS, CDR2 YYNGEE. Trimming shortened V by 7 bases and J by 2 bases, and 16 bases separated the two germline ends.

As to this clonotype: This may arise from a read error, as a much more abundant clone is one base away. The chain recombines TRBV7-9 with TRBJ1-4; 9 bases align to TRBD1. This CDR3 comprises 16 residues. V shed 6 bases, J shed 7 bases, and the junction held 12 bases outside the gene matches. Germline CDR1 SEHNR, CDR2 FQNEAQ (reference sequence). The CDR3 region is CASSDPRQGVIEKLFF. CDR3 DNA: TGTGCCAGCAGTGACCCCAGACAGGGGGTGATTGAAAAACTGTTTTTT.

The V and J genes are TRBV7-9 and TRBJ2-7; 8 bases match TRBD1. V trimming: 5 bases; J trimming: 0 bases; junction bases outside the gene matches: 3. The CDR3 has 14 amino acids. The germline gives CDR1 SEHNR, CDR2 FQNEAQ (reference sequence). Written as DNA, the CDR3 is TGTGCCAGCAGCGCAGGGGGCCCCTCCTACGAGCAGTACTTC. It yields the protein CASSAGGPSYEQYF. Combining the CDR3 with reference TRBV7-9 and TRBJ2-7 gives the whole variable domain DTGVSQNPRHKITKRGQNVTFRCDPISEHNRLYWYRQTLGQGPEFLTYFQNEAQLEKSRLLSDRFSAERPKGSFSTLEIQRTEQGDSAMYLCASSAGGPSYEQYFGPGTRLTVT.

This clonotype was picked up many times. The CDR3 sequence is CASSWDRGPSSPLHF. The CDR3 region has the DNA TGTGCCAGCAGCTGGGACAGGGGTCCGAGTTCACCCCTCCACTTT. This chain links TRBV9 with TRBJ1-6, with 10 bases matching TRBD1. The CDR3 length is 15 residues. V was pared by 4 bases and J by 9 bases, with 7 bases of the junction left unmatched. The germline gives CDR1 SGDLS, CDR2 YYNGEE.

This clonotype was detected ten times or more. In nucleotides, the CDR3 is TGTGCCAGCAGGGAGACGGACAGGGCTGGCTACACCTTC. Protein product: CASRETDRAGYTF. The rearrangement uses TRBV2 and TRBJ1-2; 8 nucleotides match TRBD1. The length of the CDR3 is 13 residues. V was clipped by 6 bases and J by 7 bases; unmatched bases: 7. Germline V gene sequence: CDR1 SNHLY, CDR2 FYNNEI.

This clonotype came up a few times. The rearrangement joins TRBV20-1 to TRBJ2-7; 7 bases match TRBD2. V lost 8 bases to trimming and J lost 0 bases; unmatched junction nucleotides: 10. Per germline, CDR1 DFQATT and CDR2 SNEGSKA (reference sequence). CDR3 length: 14 amino acids. This CDR3 reads CSSESGINSYEQYF. The DNA of the CDR3 is TGCAGTTCCGAGAGCGGGATTAACTCCTACGAGCAGTACTTC.

This clonotype was recorded at least ten times. The chain employs TRBV10-3 and TRBJ2-5, with a tentative D call TRBD1 (5 bases). The germline V gene encodes CDR1 ENHRY and CDR2 SYGVKD. The CDR3 has 14 amino acids. Trimming removed 3 bases at V and 1 base at J, with 9 bases between. The CDR3 region is CAISEVRGQETQYF. The CDR3, as DNA: TGTGCCATCAGTGAAGTAAGGGGCCAAGAGACCCAGTACTTC.

This clonotype was recorded at least ten times. The V call is TRBV10-3, the J call TRBJ1-2, with D possibly TRBD1 on 6 matching bases. V dropped 8 bases and J dropped 2 bases, with 6 bases sitting between them. The CDR3 consists of 11 residues. Germline values: CDR1 ENHRY, CDR2 SYGVKD. The CDR3 DNA is TGTGCCATCCAGGGGAACTATGGCTACACCTTC. Protein: CAIQGNYGYTF.

This clonotype was recorded at least ten times. The chain combines TRBV7-2 with TRBJ1-6, with D possibly being TRBD1 (5 bases). Per germline, CDR1 SGHTA and CDR2 FQGNSA. The CDR3 is 16 amino acids. Trimming took off 5 bases at V and 10 bases at J, with 21 bases between the two ends. In nucleotides, the CDR3 is TGTGCCAGCAGCCGATTTTCCCCAAAGCAGGGATCACCCCTCCACTTT. Amino acids: CASSRFSPKQGSPLHF.